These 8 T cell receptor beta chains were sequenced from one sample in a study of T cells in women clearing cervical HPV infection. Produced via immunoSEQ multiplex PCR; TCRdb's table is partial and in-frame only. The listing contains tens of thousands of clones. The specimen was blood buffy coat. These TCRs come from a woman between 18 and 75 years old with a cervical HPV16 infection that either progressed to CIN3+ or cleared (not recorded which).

The CDR3 DNA, read in part, is TGTGCCAGCAGCTTGGCCCCCAACGGGGCCTACGAG. Translation gives CASSLAPNGAYE. The full CDR3 protein is CASSLAPNGAYEQYF. This sequence joins TRBV5-4 and TRBJ2-7; possibly TRBD2 for D (5 bases). Coverage ceases 3 residues before the CDR3 finishes, and the germline J gene fills in the end. Deletions cut 0 bases from V and 2 bases from J, with 12 bases between. This CDR3 region has 15 residues. In germline, CDR1 is SGHNT, CDR2 YYREEE (reference sequence).

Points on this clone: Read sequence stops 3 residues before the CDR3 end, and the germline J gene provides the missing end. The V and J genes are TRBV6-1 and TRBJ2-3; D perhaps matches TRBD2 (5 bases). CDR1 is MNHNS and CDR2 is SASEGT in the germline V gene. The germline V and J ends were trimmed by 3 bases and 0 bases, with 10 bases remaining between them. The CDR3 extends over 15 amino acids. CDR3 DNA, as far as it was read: TGTGCCAGCAGTGATCGGCTAGCCAGCACAGATACG. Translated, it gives CASSDRLASTDT. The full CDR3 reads CASSDRLASTDTQYF.

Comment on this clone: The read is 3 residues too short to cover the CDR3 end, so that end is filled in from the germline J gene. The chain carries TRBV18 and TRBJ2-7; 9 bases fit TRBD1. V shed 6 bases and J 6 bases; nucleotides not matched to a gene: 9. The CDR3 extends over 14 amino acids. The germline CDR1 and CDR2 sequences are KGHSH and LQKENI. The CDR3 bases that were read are TGTGCCAGCTCTTTCCGGGACAGGGAAGGCGAG. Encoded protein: CASSFRDREGE. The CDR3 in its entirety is CASSFRDREGEQYF.

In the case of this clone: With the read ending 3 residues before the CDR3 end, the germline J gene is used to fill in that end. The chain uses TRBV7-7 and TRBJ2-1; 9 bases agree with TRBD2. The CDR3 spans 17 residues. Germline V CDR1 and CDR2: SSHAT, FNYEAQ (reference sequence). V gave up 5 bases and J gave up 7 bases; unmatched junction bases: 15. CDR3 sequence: CASSRNHLAGIGNEQFF. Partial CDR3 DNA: TGTGCCAGCAGCCGGAATCATCTAGCGGGGATTGGGAATGAG.

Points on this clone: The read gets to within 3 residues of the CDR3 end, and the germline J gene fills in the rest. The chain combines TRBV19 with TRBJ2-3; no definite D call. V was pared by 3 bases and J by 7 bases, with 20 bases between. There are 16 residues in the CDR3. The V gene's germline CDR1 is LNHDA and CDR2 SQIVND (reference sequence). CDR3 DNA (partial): TGTGCCAGTAGTATGAAGTTGGCGGCGAGTCTAAATACG. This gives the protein CASSMKLAASLNT. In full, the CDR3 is CASSMKLAASLNTQYF.

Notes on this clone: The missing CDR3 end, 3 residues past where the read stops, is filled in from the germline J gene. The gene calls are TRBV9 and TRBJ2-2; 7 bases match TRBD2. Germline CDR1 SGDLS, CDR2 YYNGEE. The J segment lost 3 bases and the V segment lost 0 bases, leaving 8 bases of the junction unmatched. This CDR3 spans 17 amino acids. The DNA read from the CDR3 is TGTGCCAGCAGCGTAGCCGGCCTAGCGGTGGACACCGGGGAG. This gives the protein CASSVAGLAVDTGE. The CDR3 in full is CASSVAGLAVDTGELFF.

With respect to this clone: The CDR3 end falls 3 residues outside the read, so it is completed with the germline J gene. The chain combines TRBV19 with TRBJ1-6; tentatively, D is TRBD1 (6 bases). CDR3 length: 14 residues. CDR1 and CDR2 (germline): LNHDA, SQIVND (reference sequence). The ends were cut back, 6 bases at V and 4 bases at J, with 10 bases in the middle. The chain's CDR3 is CASRGAVYNSPLHF. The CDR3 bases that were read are TGTGCCAGTAGGGGGGCTGTGTATAATTCACCC.

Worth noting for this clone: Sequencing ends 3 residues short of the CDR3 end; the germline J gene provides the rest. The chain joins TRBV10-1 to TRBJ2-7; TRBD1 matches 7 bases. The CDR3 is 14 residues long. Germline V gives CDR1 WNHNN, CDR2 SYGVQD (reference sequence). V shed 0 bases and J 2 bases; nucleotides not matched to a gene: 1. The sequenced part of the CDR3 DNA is TGCGCCAGCAGTGAGTCGGACAGGCCCTACGAG. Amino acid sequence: CASSESDRPYE. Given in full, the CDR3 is CASSESDRPYEQYF.